The 25 T cell receptor beta chains below were found in one sample sequenced in a study of blood T cell repertoires in COVID-19. This table comes from immunoSEQ multiplex PCR, and its TCRdb copy is limited to in-frame clones, with some not included. This sample yields roughly 300,000 clones, of which about 90% are seen a single time; 1.8% belongs to the top ten. Sequencing used peripheral blood. These receptors were collected from a young woman with COVID-19, enrolled during active disease.

The chain combines TRBV9 with TRBJ2-3, with 7 bases fitting TRBD1. The junction had 7 bases not matched to a gene; V was cut back by 3 bases and J by 0 bases. Germline assignment: CDR1 SGDLS and CDR2 YYNGEE. This CDR3 has 16 amino acids. CDR3: CASSGTGGLSTDTQYF. CDR3 coding DNA: TGTGCCAGCAGCGGGACAGGAGGTCTTAGCACAGATACGCAGTATTTT.

The J gene is TRBJ1-5, the V gene TRBV27; D might be TRBD1 (5 bases). V shed 6 bases and J shed 4 bases, with 13 bases lying between them. In germline, CDR1 is MNHEY, CDR2 SMNVEV (reference sequence). The CDR3 runs 14 residues. In DNA form, the CDR3 reads TGTGCCAGCAGCTTGACCCCAGGGAATCAGCCCCAGCATTTT. It yields the protein CASSLTPGNQPQHF.

In the case of this clone: Compared with germline, one end of the junction differs, possibly owing to a read error. The rearrangement links TRBV4-3 to TRBJ2-2; a possible D gene is TRBD2 (6 bases). CDR1 and CDR2 (germline): LGHNA, YSLEER. The CDR3 is 17 amino acids. For the CDR3, the DNA is TGCGCCAGCAGCCAAGATTCCGGGCCAGCGGGCACCTGGGAGCTGTTTTTT. Translating it yields CASSQDSGPAGTWELFF.

This rearrangement joins TRBV27 to TRBJ1-2, with TRBD1 as a possible D gene (5 bases). This CDR3 spans 16 amino acids. Germline V gives CDR1 MNHEY, CDR2 SMNVEV (reference sequence). Trimming took off 2 bases at V and 2 bases at J, with 15 bases between the two ends. The CDR3 DNA reads as TGTGCCAGCAGTTTAACCCAGCAGGGAGGGAACTATGGCTACACCTTC. This translates into CASSLTQQGGNYGYTF.

This clone appeared once. The chain recombines TRBV6-2 or TRBV6-3 with TRBJ2-1; 7 bases are shared with TRBD1. The germline V gene encodes CDR1 MNHEY and CDR2 SVGEGT. V dropped 4 bases and J dropped 0; count of bases not matched to a gene: 9. The CDR3 consists of 17 residues. The CDR3 region is CASSFPGQAVSYNEQFF. CDR3 nucleotides: TGTGCCAGCAGTTTCCCCGGACAGGCAGTCTCCTACAATGAGCAGTTCTTC.

This chain joins TRBV21-1 and TRBJ2-3; TRBD2 was called by the table and not checked on the DNA. TRBV21-1 is an annotated pseudogene. This CDR3 comprises 15 residues. The CDR3 DNA is TGTGCCAGCAGCAAAGCGAGTAGCGGGGGTTATACGCAGTATTTT. It is translated as CASSKASSGGYTQYF.

This clone was counted only a few times. The J gene is TRBJ2-3, the V gene TRBV6-1; 10 nucleotides match TRBD2. The CDR3 length is 16 residues. CDR1 and CDR2 (germline): MNHNS, SASEGT. J lost 6 bases, V lost 3 bases, and 9 bases had no gene match. The CDR3 here is CASSDYYSGGGDTQYF. The DNA of the CDR3 is TGTGCCAGCAGTGACTACTACAGCGGGGGGGGTGATACGCAGTATTTT.

The gene calls are TRBV2 and TRBJ2-7; tentative D call: TRBD2 (6 bases). CDR1 is SNHLY, CDR2 FYNNEI, per germline. Trimming pared 6 bases from V and 1 base from J, leaving 13 bases between. This CDR3 region has 14 residues. The CDR3 here is CASSRGLGSYEQYF. CDR3 DNA sequence: TGTGCCAGCAGCCGGGGGTTGGGGTCCTACGAGCAGTACTTC.

V usage is TRBV4-1 and J usage is TRBJ1-4, with D possibly being TRBD1 (5 bases). The CDR3 is 16 amino acids. Per germline, CDR1 MGHRA and CDR2 YSYEKL. V shed 1 base and J shed 7 bases, with 16 bases lying between them. CDR3 amino acids: CASSQGSGDSGEKLFF. The CDR3 DNA sequence: TGCGCCAGCAGCCAAGGGTCGGGGGACTCCGGTGAAAAACTGTTTTTT.

The sample holds one count of this clone. The chain joins TRBV9 to TRBJ2-1, with 10 nucleotides matching TRBD2. The CDR3 covers 16 residues. V dropped 1 base and J dropped 8; count of bases not matched to a gene: 9. Germline V gene lookup returns CDR1 SGDLS and CDR2 YYNGEE. The CDR3 DNA is TGTGCCAGCAGCGTATTGAGTGGGGGGACTAGCGATGAGCAGTTCTTC. Its translation: CASSVLSGGTSDEQFF.

The sample holds a few counts of this clone. J is TRBJ1-2 and V is TRBV5-6; 9 nucleotides agree with TRBD1. The CDR3 loop spans 14 amino acids. V was pared by 5 bases and J by 4 bases, with 6 bases of the junction left unmatched. CDR1 is SGHDT, CDR2 YYEEEE, per germline. CDR3: CASRKDRGTYGYTF. CDR3 in DNA: TGTGCCAGCAGGAAGGACAGGGGAACCTATGGCTACACCTTC. Using reference TRBV5-6 and TRBJ1-2 for the parts outside the CDR3, the full variable domain is DAGVTQSPTHLIKTRGQQVTLRCSPKSGHDTVSWYQQALGQGPQFIFQYYEEEERQRGNFPDRFSGHQFPNYSSELNVNALLLGDSALYLCASRKDRGTYGYTFGSGTRLTVV.

This chain uses TRBV7-3 with TRBJ2-3, with 11 nucleotides matching TRBD2. Germline CDR1 reads SGHTA; CDR2 reads FQGTGA. Trimming cost V 5 bases and J 4 bases; bases outside gene matches: 5. This CDR3 is built from 15 residues. As DNA, the CDR3 is TGTGCCAGCAGCCATAGCGGGGGGGCCCCAGATACGCAGTATTTT. Translation gives CASSHSGGAPDTQYF.

The V and J genes are TRBV5-1 and TRBJ2-1; D is perhaps TRBD2 (5 bases). Germline assignment: CDR1 SGHRS and CDR2 YFSETQ. The V end was cut by 1 base, the J end by 6 bases, with 11 bases between. This CDR3 has 14 residues. DNA for the CDR3: TGCGCCAGCAGCTTGATGCCTAGCAGCAATGAGCAGTTCTTC. As protein: CASSLMPSSNEQFF. The variable domain in full, with the rest retrieved from reference TRBV5-1 and TRBJ2-1, is KAGVTQTPRYLIKTRGQQVTLSCSPISGHRSVSWYQQTPGQGLQFLFEYFSETQRNKGNFPGRFSGRQFSNSRSEMNVSTLELGDSALYLCASSLMPSSNEQFFGPGTRLTVL.

Comment on this clone: Other DNA sequences within the sample encode an identical CDR3. The gene calls are TRBV5-4 and TRBJ1-2; TRBD1 aligns across 7 bases. The germline V gene has CDR1 SGHNT and CDR2 YYREEE (reference sequence). V dropped 5 bases and J dropped 3; count of bases not matched to a gene: 4. This CDR3 contains 13 residues. CDR3 DNA: TGTGCCAGCAGTCTAGACAGGGACTATGGCTACACCTTC. This codes for CASSLDRDYGYTF.

The chain is built from TRBV6-4 and TRBJ2-2; D may be TRBD1 (5 bases). The CDR3 extends over 15 amino acids. Trimming pared 3 bases from V and 6 bases from J, leaving 14 bases between. Per the germline V gene, CDR1 is MRHNA and CDR2 is SNTAGT. The CDR3 DNA reads TGTGCCAGCAGTGAGACCCCTGAAGGGGCCGGGGAGCTGTTTTTT. It encodes CASSETPEGAGELFF.

The V and J genes are TRBV27 and TRBJ2-1; 11 bases align to TRBD2. The V gene's germline CDR1 is MNHEY and CDR2 SMNVEV (reference sequence). There are 16 residues in the CDR3. Germline trimming cut 5 bases from V and 6 bases from J; bases unmatched to any gene: 9. The CDR3 DNA follows: TGTGCCAGCAGTGTTAAGACTAGCGGGGCTGTCAATGAGCAGTTCTTC. It is translated as CASSVKTSGAVNEQFF.

The CDR3 nucleotides are TGTGCCAGCAGTGAAGCCTCCGGGGGAGGCAATCAGCCCCAGCATTTT. Its protein is CASSEASGGGNQPQHF. V and J are TRBV6-1 and TRBJ1-5; D might be TRBD1 (5 bases). CDR3 length: 16 amino acids. The germline gives CDR1 MNHNS, CDR2 SASEGT. The ends were cut back, 0 bases at V and 2 bases at J, with 11 bases in the middle.

This clone was seen once. The V and J genes are TRBV7-2 and TRBJ2-7, with D unclear. The CDR3 covers 14 residues. The ends were cut back, 2 bases at V and 0 bases at J, with 8 bases in the middle. From germline, CDR1 is SGHTA and CDR2 FQGNSA. CDR3 bases: TGTGCCAGCAGCTTACTTCACAGCTCCTACGAGCAGTACTTC. It yields the protein CASSLLHSSYEQYF. The whole variable domain, filled in from reference TRBV7-2 and TRBJ2-7, reads GAGVSQSPSNKVTEKGKDVELRCDPISGHTALYWYRQSLGQGLEFLIYFQGNSAPDKSGLPSDRFSAERTGGSVSTLTIQRTQQEDSAVYLCASSLLHSSYEQYFGPGTRLTVT.

The V and J genes are TRBV7-9 and TRBJ2-5; 7 nucleotides agree with TRBD2. The CDR3 covers 15 residues. The germline V gene has CDR1 SEHNR and CDR2 FQNEAQ (reference sequence). With 4 bases clipped from V and 2 bases from J, the junction kept 7 bases outside the gene matches. CDR3 DNA sequence: TGTGCCAGCAGCTCCGGGAGGCGGCTACAAGAGACCCAGTACTTC. The encoded protein is CASSSGRRLQETQYF.

The genes are TRBV12-3 or TRBV12-4 and TRBJ1-1; D unresolved. The CDR3 totals 13 residues. The V gene lost 4 bases and the J gene lost 5 bases, with 11 bases spanning the gap. The CDR3 DNA reads TGTGCCAGCAGTTCCGGGAGTGGGACTGAAGCTTTCTTT. Translating it yields CASSSGSGTEAFF.

This clone was counted a few times. The chain combines TRBV7-8 with TRBJ2-7; no reliable D call. CDR1 is SGHVS, CDR2 FQNEAQ, per germline. Trimming took 1 base from V and 2 from J, leaving 6 bases between them. The CDR3 loop spans 13 amino acids. CDR3 in DNA: TGTGCCAGCAGCTTAGGCAGGACCTACGAGCAGTACTTC. It yields the protein CASSLGRTYEQYF.

This clone was detected only a few times. The V gene is TRBV7-9, the J gene TRBJ1-2; perhaps TRBD1 as D (6 bases). The CDR3 covers 15 residues. Germline CDR1 and CDR2: SEHNR and FQNEAQ (reference sequence). The V gene lost 2 bases and the J gene lost 0 bases, with 10 bases spanning the gap. The CDR3 loop is CASSLPGQSNYGYTF. Written as DNA, the CDR3 is TGTGCCAGCAGCTTACCCGGACAGTCTAACTATGGCTACACCTTC.

The rearrangement joins TRBV29-1 to TRBJ2-2; 14 bases align to TRBD2. V trimming: 7 bases; J trimming: 8 bases; junction bases outside the gene matches: 6. Germline V gives CDR1 SQVTM, CDR2 ANQGSEA. The CDR3 has 14 amino acids. In DNA form, the CDR3 reads TGCAGCGCAGGACTAGCGGGGGGAAGTGGGGAGCTGTTTTTT. Protein: CSAGLAGGSGELFF.

V usage is TRBV25-1 and J usage is TRBJ1-5; no clear D gene. V was trimmed by 3 bases and J by 2 bases, leaving 5 bases between them. Germline V lookup: CDR1 MGHDK, CDR2 SYGVNS. The CDR3 spans 13 residues. The CDR3, as DNA: TGTGCCAGCAGTGAGAGGGGCAATCAGCCCCAGCATTTT. Its protein product is CASSERGNQPQHF.

The CDR3 protein is CASSLGGHNQPQHF. Written as DNA, the CDR3 is TGTGCCAGCAGCTTGGGAGGACACAATCAGCCCCAGCATTTT. J is TRBJ1-5 and V is TRBV7-9, with D possibly matching TRBD1 (5 bases). V lost 3 bases, J lost 3 bases, and 9 bases lay in between. The CDR3 runs to 14 residues. Germline values: CDR1 SEHNR, CDR2 FQNEAQ (reference sequence).